This T cell receptor (beta chain) emerged from a study of blood T cell repertoires in COVID-19. Trimming pared 5 bases from V and 2 bases from J, leaving 18 bases between. CDR1 is LGHDT, CDR2 YNNKEL, per germline (reference sequence). The CDR3 covers 16 residues. Some clones are missing from TCRdb's copy, which holds only in-frame ones; the method was immunoSEQ multiplex PCR. The sample includes about 360,000 clones, approximately 77% of them seen just once. This rearrangement joins TRBV3-1 (or the pseudogene TRBV3-2) to TRBJ1-2, with D perhaps TRBD1 (5 bases). The clonotype originates from a human donor with acute or convalescent COVID-19. The donor label of this sample is uncertain. Sequenced: peripheral blood. The CDR3 protein is CASSSVQAGRNYGYTF. CDR3 sequence (DNA): TGTGCCAGCAGCTCTGTTCAGGCAGGGAGGAACTATGGCTACACCTTC.